These T cell receptor beta chains were read from a single sample in a study of T-cell reconstitution after alpha-beta-depleted transplantation in children. TCRdb ran MiXCR on the PCR reads and lists one entry per CDR3 protein. The data hold roughly 490,000 distinct CDR3 sequences, with about an eighth observed a single time. The sequencing used PBMCs, mostly from graft donor cells, collected 180 days after TCRalphabeta/CD19-depleted stem cell transplant. The receptors were gathered from a female patient aged 2-9 years who had a stem cell transplant for aplastic anemia, so the T cells may come from the graft donor. Each CDR3 is given without its conserved first and last residue.

v_call cdr3_length cdr3_aa
TRBV28 13 ASSPRTGTNTEAF
TRBV5-1 11 ASSLRAYNEQF
TRBV29-1 11 SVVGQIYNEQF
TRBV5-4 11 ASSLEQHNEQF
TRBV19 10 ASTAGGNEQF
TRBV3-1 13 ASSQLGTAREGYT
TRBV20-1 10 SASGRQETQY
TRBV15 12 ATSSSGGLQPQH
TRBV29-1 11 SVGTPTRTEAF
TRBV7-9 12 ASSKTGKGTEAF
TRBV12-3/TRBV12-4 12 ASSAGTGKDEQY
TRBV27 14 ASSLYLGASQETQY
TRBV20-1 9 SAPSGGEQY
TRBV18 13 ASSPVQTEGQPQH
TRBV20-1 11 SAREGGRNEQF
TRBV4-2 15 ASSQDGTSGRVYEQY
TRBV12-3/TRBV12-4 10 ATGPTPYEQY
TRBV20-1 11 SAREPNTGELF
TRBV5-6 11 ASSLPGGETQY
TRBV5-1 13 ASSPGQAGKEKLF
TRBV29-1 10 SGNGQGDGYT
TRBV23-1 13 ASSGAGLAYNEQF
TRBV6-2/TRBV6-3 10 ASSVRYNEQF
TRBV6-1 13 ASRSRQGPTDTQY
TRBV10-2 12 ASYFAGGGDTQY
TRBV2 13 ASRRLAGFTDTQY
TRBV6-2/TRBV6-3 18 ASSPAFIQAGGPLLGELF
TRBV4-2 15 ASSQYRTSGVTGELF
TRBV4-3 14 ASSQVSTGGFYGYT
TRBV10-3 12 ATESSGGVNEQF
TRBV7-9 12 ASSFLQGTDTQY
TRBV19 10 ASSHIPETQY
TRBV28 13 ASSRRGPLTDTQY
TRBV12-3/TRBV12-4 6 ASSEAF
TRBV28 14 ASSLIDRGQGNTIY
TRBV28 9 ASQGLTEAF
TRBV9 16 ASSVDDGRAPSYNEQF
TRBV28 13 TSSFRLTYYYEQY
TRBV7-3 14 ASSQRELAGYDTQY
TRBV7-2 13 ASSMTSGRYETQY
TRBV6-2/TRBV6-3 14 ASSSLQGSPYNEQF
TRBV7-6 15 ASSPRTSGGFTGELF
TRBV20-1 14 SARDPTVVFPDTQY
TRBV4-3 16 ASSQTARQGSSYNEQF
TRBV27 12 AIKEDRGGTEAF
TRBV3-1 10 ASSRGGYEQY